The 8 T cell receptor beta chains below come from one sample, sequenced in a study of blood T cell repertoires in COVID-19. Method: immunoSEQ multiplex PCR; TCRdb's copy keeps in-frame clones and lacks some. In the table there are some 100,000 clones, approximately 83% of which are singletons. The sequenced sample consisted of PBMCs or T cells enriched from blood (not recorded which). The origin of the receptors is a woman in her 50s who had recovered from COVID-19.

The V gene is TRBV28, the J gene TRBJ2-1; 8 nucleotides match TRBD2. The J segment lost 7 bases and the V segment lost 3 bases, leaving 8 bases of the junction unmatched. CDR3 size: 15 residues. Per the germline V gene, CDR1 is MDHEN and CDR2 is SYDVKM. In DNA form, the CDR3 reads TGTGCCAGCAGTTTCACCGGGACTAGACCGAATGAGCAGTTCTTC. Protein: CASSFTGTRPNEQFF.

This clone was picked up one time. The genes are TRBV5-1 and TRBJ2-1, with 12 positions matching TRBD1. Germline V gene sequence: CDR1 SGHRS, CDR2 YFSETQ. This CDR3 is 14 amino acids long. V gave up 7 bases and J gave up 8 bases; unmatched junction bases: 7. CDR3 bases: TGCGCCAGCCGAGAAGGGACAGGGGGCGATGAGCAGTTCTTC. Translation: CASREGTGGDEQFF.

The chain links TRBV5-1 to TRBJ2-3; perhaps TRBD1 as D (6 bases). Trimming stripped 0 bases from V and 4 bases from J, with 12 bases between. Germline values: CDR1 SGHRS, CDR2 YFSETQ. The CDR3 length is 15 residues. The CDR3 loop reads CASSLEGGRADTQYF. In DNA, the CDR3 is TGCGCCAGCAGCTTGGAAGGGGGTCGGGCAGATACGCAGTATTTT.

This rearrangement joins TRBV5-1 to TRBJ2-7; 9 nucleotides align to TRBD1. V dropped 3 bases and J dropped 0; count of bases not matched to a gene: 10. CDR1 and CDR2 from the germline V gene are SGHRS and YFSETQ. The CDR3 runs to 17 residues. In DNA, the CDR3 is TGCGCCAGCAGCTCAACCCCCGGACAGGGGAGCTCCTACGAGCAGTACTTC. Residues: CASSSTPGQGSSYEQYF. The full variable domain, with the rest looked up from reference TRBV5-1 and TRBJ2-7, is KAGVTQTPRYLIKTRGQQVTLSCSPISGHRSVSWYQQTPGQGLQFLFEYFSETQRNKGNFPGRFSGRQFSNSRSEMNVSTLELGDSALYLCASSSTPGQGSSYEQYFGPGTRLTVT.

The chain joins TRBV7-2 to TRBJ2-1; 8 nucleotides align to TRBD2. Per germline, CDR1 SGHTA and CDR2 FQGNSA. This CDR3 region has 15 residues. Trimming at V came to 4 bases and at J to 1 base, leaving 3 bases not matched to a gene. Written as DNA, the CDR3 is TGTGCCAGCAGCTCGGGAGGGTCATCCTACAATGAGCAGTTCTTC. Its protein product is CASSSGGSSYNEQFF.

This rearrangement joins TRBV2 to TRBJ2-7; weak D call: TRBD1 (5 bases). The CDR3 sequence is 11 residues long. The V end was cut by 6 bases, the J end by 7 bases, with 10 bases between. Germline CDR1 is SNHLY and CDR2 is FYNNEI. The CDR3 spells CASRGVREQYF. The CDR3, as DNA: TGTGCCAGCAGAGGGGTAAGGGAGCAGTACTTC.

V is TRBV5-5 and J is TRBJ1-6, with D unclear. The CDR3 length is 14 residues. The V end lost 0 bases, the J end lost 6 bases, and 7 bases lay between the germline ends. CDR1 SGHKS and CDR2 YYEKEE come from the germline V gene (reference sequence). CDR3: CASSLGGGNSPLHF. As DNA, the CDR3 is TGTGCCAGCAGCTTGGGGGGAGGTAATTCACCCCTCCACTTT.

V is TRBV6-4 and J is TRBJ2-2, with a weak D call TRBD2 (5 bases). CDR3 length: 16 residues. The germline V gene has CDR1 MRHNA and CDR2 SNTAGT. V lost 4 bases and J 7 bases, leaving 19 bases between the germline ends. For the CDR3, the DNA is TGTGCCAGCAGTGCACGTGGAGGTACACGGGGCGGGGAGCTGTTTTTT. This codes for CASSARGGTRGGELFF.